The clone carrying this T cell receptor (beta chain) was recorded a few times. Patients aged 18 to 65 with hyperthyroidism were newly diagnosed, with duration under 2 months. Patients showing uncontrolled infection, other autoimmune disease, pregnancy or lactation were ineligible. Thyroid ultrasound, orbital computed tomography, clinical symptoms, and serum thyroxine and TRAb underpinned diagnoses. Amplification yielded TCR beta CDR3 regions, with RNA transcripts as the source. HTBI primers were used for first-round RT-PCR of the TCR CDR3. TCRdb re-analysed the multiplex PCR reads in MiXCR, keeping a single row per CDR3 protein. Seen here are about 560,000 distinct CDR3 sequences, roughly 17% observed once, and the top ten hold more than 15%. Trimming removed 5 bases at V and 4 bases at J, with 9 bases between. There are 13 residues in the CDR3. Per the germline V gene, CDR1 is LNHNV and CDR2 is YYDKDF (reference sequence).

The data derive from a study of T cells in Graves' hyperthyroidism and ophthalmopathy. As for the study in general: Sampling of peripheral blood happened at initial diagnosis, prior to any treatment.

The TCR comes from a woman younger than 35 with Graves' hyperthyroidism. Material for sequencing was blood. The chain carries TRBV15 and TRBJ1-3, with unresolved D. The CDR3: CATSGARGNTIYF. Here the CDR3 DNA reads TGTGCCACCAGCGGCGCGAGGGGAAACACCATATATTTT.